This entry lists 9 T cell receptor beta chains sequenced from one sample in a study of beta chain features in type 1 diabetes. The investigators reverse transcribed all of the isolated RNA, so they sequenced expressed TCRB transcripts. Method: immunoSEQ multiplex PCR; TCRdb's copy keeps in-frame clones and lacks some. The data contain some 25,000 clones, approximately 55% of them seen just once; the ten biggest clones take up 1.4% to 1.5%. Antigens for these TCRs are unknown. General observations from the study: Patients with Type 1 diabetes showed moderately but significantly shorter TCRB CDR3s in all four CD4+ subsets.

Specimen: Tregs from blood. All receptors come from a woman under 30 with type 1 diabetes.

This chain links TRBV14 with TRBJ1-2, with 9 bases aligning to TRBD1. This CDR3 region has 15 residues. CDR1 and CDR2 (germline): SGHDN, FVKESK. The J segment lost 3 bases and the V segment lost 4 bases, leaving 6 bases of the junction unmatched. The CDR3 protein is CASSPTGGVHYGYTF. CDR3 bases: TGTGCCAGCAGCCCGACAGGGGGTGTTCACTATGGCTACACCTTC. Based on the CDR3 plus reference TRBV14 and TRBJ1-2, the full variable domain is EAGVTQFPSHSVIEKGQTVTLRCDPISGHDNLYWYRRVMGKEIKFLLHFVKESKQDESGMPNNRFLAERTGGTYSTLKVQPAELEDSGVYFCASSPTGGVHYGYTFGSGTRLTVV.

The chain carries TRBV30 and TRBJ1-2; 8 bases fit TRBD1. Germline CDR1 GTSNPN, CDR2 SVGIG (reference sequence). CDR3 size: 14 residues. Trimming took 5 bases from V and 4 from J; bases not matched to a gene: 9. In DNA, the CDR3 is TGTGCCTGGTCCGAACAAACAGGGGGCTATGGCTACACCTTC. It translates to CAWSEQTGGYGYTF.

The table lists this clone with a count of one. The genes are TRBV5-1 and TRBJ1-2, with 7 bases matching TRBD1. Trimming removed 4 bases from V and 8 bases from J; junction bases left unmatched: 5. Germline V gene data show CDR1 as SGHRS and CDR2 as YFSETQ. This CDR3 is built from 12 residues. CDR3 nucleotide sequence: TGCGCCAGCAGCCCCTGGGACAGCGGCTACACCTTC. Translating it yields CASSPWDSGYTF.

This clone was seen once. This chain connects TRBV13 to TRBJ1-4; D gene ambiguous. Trimming cost V 5 bases and J 0 bases, with 16 bases left between them. Germline assignment: CDR1 PRHDT and CDR2 FYEKMQ (reference sequence). The CDR3 consists of 17 residues. CDR3 loop: CASSRYPLRSTNEKLFF. The DNA of the CDR3 is TGTGCCAGCAGCCGTTACCCCCTAAGATCAACTAATGAAAAACTGTTTTTT. The whole variable domain, remainder taken from reference TRBV13 and TRBJ1-4, is AAGVIQSPRHLIKEKRETATLKCYPIPRHDTVYWYQQGPGQDPQFLISFYEKMQSDKGSIPDRFSAQQFSDYHSELNMSSLELGDSALYFCASSRYPLRSTNEKLFFGSGTQLSVL.

The chain carries TRBV23-1 and TRBJ2-5, with 12 bases aligning to TRBD1. TRBV23-1 has ORF status, its function being uncertain. Trimming took 2 bases from V and 5 from J; bases not matched to a gene: 15. The CDR3 has 19 amino acids. CDR3 bases: TGCGCCAGCAGTCAAGGGGACAGGGGGCGCCTGGGAAGATTGGAGACCCAGTACTTC. Translation: CASSQGDRGRLGRLETQYF.

The J gene is TRBJ1-5, the V gene TRBV7-2; TRBD1 is a possible D gene (6 bases). Germline CDR1 is SGHTA and CDR2 is FQGNSA. The CDR3 contains 14 residues. The germline V and J ends were trimmed by 5 bases and 7 bases, with 15 bases remaining between them. CDR3 coding DNA: TGTGCCAGCAGCGAAGGGGGGGTAGACCAGCCCCAGCATTTT. It codes for CASSEGGVDQPQHF.

The J gene is TRBJ2-1, the V gene TRBV5-4; 7 bases map to TRBD2. This CDR3 contains 13 residues. The V and J ends lost 0 bases and 8 bases, in that order; junction bases with no gene match: 2. In germline, CDR1 is SGHNT, CDR2 YYREEE (reference sequence). This CDR3 reads CASSLVGGDEQFF. The CDR3 DNA reads TGTGCCAGCAGCTTGGTGGGAGGGGATGAGCAGTTCTTC.

This chain uses TRBV6-5 with TRBJ1-1, with TRBD1 as a possible D gene (6 bases). The CDR3 spans 14 residues. The germline CDR1 and CDR2 sequences are MNHEY and SVGAGI. V was trimmed by 2 bases and J by 11 bases, leaving 18 bases between them. CDR3 sequence (DNA): TGTGCCAGCAGTTACGGCACTCTCGGCGGGGGCGCTTTCTTT. Its protein product is CASSYGTLGGGAFF.

This sequence joins TRBV30 and TRBJ1-5, with 7 bases aligning to TRBD1. Germline CDR1 is GTSNPN and CDR2 is SVGIG (reference sequence). The length of the CDR3 is 16 residues. The ends lost 0 bases at V and 9 bases at J; junction bases unmatched: 14. The CDR3 DNA is TGTGCCTGGAGTGTACGCTCCGACAGGGTGGGATCGCCCCAGCATTTT. This gives the protein CAWSVRSDRVGSPQHF.